The 29 T cell receptor beta chains given below trace back to one sample, sequenced in a study of beta chain features in type 1 diabetes. Expressed TCRB transcripts got sequenced, as all isolated RNA was reverse transcribed. Assay: immunoSEQ multiplex PCR; the TCRdb copy retains only in-frame clones and omits some. This sample has 120,000 to 150,000 clones; 8% to 13% occur once, and the top ten carry under 1.5%. Source material: naive CD4+ T cells from blood. These TCRs come from a man aged 18 to 29 in good health.

Notes on this clone: This sample also contains other DNA sequences that code for the same CDR3. V and J are TRBV6-6 and TRBJ2-1, with 7 nucleotides matching TRBD2. The CDR3 has 14 amino acids. The V and J ends lost 0 bases and 8 bases, in that order; junction bases with no gene match: 4. Germline V gene lookup returns CDR1 MNHNY and CDR2 SVGAGI (reference sequence). For the CDR3, the DNA is TGTGCCAGCAGTTACTCGACGGGAGGCCATGAGCAGTTCTTC. Residues: CASSYSTGGHEQFF.

This clone was detected only a few times. This chain uses TRBV7-8 with TRBJ2-1; no definite D call. The CDR3 has 10 residues. Looked up from germline, CDR1 is SGHVS and CDR2 is FQNEAQ. V was cut by 8 bases and J by 7 bases, with 6 bases left in between. The CDR3 loop reads CASGSNEQFF. The CDR3 nucleotides are TGTGCCAGCGGCTCAAATGAGCAGTTCTTC. Full variable domain (outside the CDR3, taken from reference TRBV7-8 and TRBJ2-1): GAGVSQSPRYKVAKRGQDVALRCDPISGHVSLFWYQQALGQGPEFLTYFQNEAQLDKSGLPSDRFFAERPEGSVSTLKIQRTQQEDSAVYLCASGSNEQFFGPGTRLTVL.

This clone occurred a few times. The CDR3 coding sequence is TGTGCCAGCAGCCACCCGGGACAGGGGCCTTACGAGCAGTACTTC. It encodes CASSHPGQGPYEQYF. J is TRBJ2-7 and V is TRBV16; 10 nucleotides line up with TRBD1. The V gene's germline CDR1 is KGHSY and CDR2 FQNENV. The CDR3 totals 15 residues. V was clipped by 3 bases and J by 4 bases; unmatched bases: 6.

The V and J genes are TRBV7-2 and TRBJ2-7; 8 bases are a match to TRBD1. Germline CDR1 and CDR2: SGHTA and FQGNSA. With 4 bases clipped from V and 2 bases from J, the junction kept 7 bases outside the gene matches. The CDR3 is made up of 15 amino acids. CDR3 sequence reads: CASSYLGQATYEQYF. The DNA of the CDR3 is TGTGCCAGCAGCTACCTGGGACAGGCGACCTACGAGCAGTACTTC. Variable domain in full (rest from reference TRBV7-2 and TRBJ2-7): GAGVSQSPSNKVTEKGKDVELRCDPISGHTALYWYRQSLGQGLEFLIYFQGNSAPDKSGLPSDRFSAERTGGSVSTLTIQRTQQEDSAVYLCASSYLGQATYEQYFGPGTRLTVT.

The V and J genes are TRBV5-1 and TRBJ2-5; the D gene is possibly TRBD2 (6 bases). The V gene's germline CDR1 is SGHRS and CDR2 YFSETQ. The V end lost 4 bases, the J end lost 4 bases, and 14 bases lay between the germline ends. The CDR3 sequence is 14 residues long. The CDR3 DNA sequence: TGCGCCAGCAGCCCGGAGGGTGGGCGAGAGACCCAGTACTTC. Translating gives CASSPEGGRETQYF.

This clone has more than one count but fewer than ten. V usage is TRBV15 and J usage is TRBJ2-1; possible D gene TRBD1, 7 bases. The ends were cut back, 0 bases at V and 7 bases at J, with 13 bases in the middle. Germline-derived CDR1 and CDR2 are LNHNV and YYDKDF (reference sequence). The CDR3 sequence is 15 residues long. The CDR3 reads CATSRDRPGGNEQFF. The CDR3 DNA sequence: TGTGCCACCAGCAGAGATAGGCCAGGGGGGAATGAGCAGTTCTTC. Looking up the rest from reference TRBV15 and TRBJ2-1 gives the full variable domain: DAMVIQNPRYQVTQFGKPVTLSCSQTLNHNVMYWYQQKSSQAPKLLFHYYDKDFNNEADTPDNFQSRRPNTSFCFLDIRSPGLGDTAMYLCATSRDRPGGNEQFFGPGTRLTVL.

This clone was observed a few times. The V and J genes are TRBV5-1 and TRBJ2-7; D is perhaps TRBD1 (6 bases). The germline gives CDR1 SGHRS, CDR2 YFSETQ. The V and J ends lost 3 bases and 7 bases respectively, with 17 bases between them. This CDR3 is 14 amino acids long. CDR3 sequence (DNA): TGCGCCAGCAGCTGGACAGTTCCCGAAGGGGAGCAGTACTTC. It yields the protein CASSWTVPEGEQYF. Together with reference TRBV5-1 and TRBJ2-7, the CDR3 gives the full variable domain: KAGVTQTPRYLIKTRGQQVTLSCSPISGHRSVSWYQQTPGQGLQFLFEYFSETQRNKGNFPGRFSGRQFSNSRSEMNVSTLELGDSALYLCASSWTVPEGEQYFGPGTRLTVT.

The gene calls are TRBV27 and TRBJ2-7; D is unclear. The germline CDR1 and CDR2 sequences are MNHEY and SMNVEV (reference sequence). This CDR3 has 14 residues. With 2 bases removed from V and 7 bases from J, the gap between germline ends came to 15 bases. This CDR3 reads CASSLVPNFLEQYF. CDR3 bases: TGTGCCAGCAGTTTAGTACCCAACTTCTTAGAGCAGTACTTC.

This clone was seen only a few times. The chain is built from TRBV4-1 and TRBJ2-3; a weak D match, TRBD2 (6 bases). CDR1 MGHRA and CDR2 YSYEKL come from the germline V gene. V lost 2 bases and J 4 bases, leaving 7 bases between the germline ends. This CDR3 spans 13 amino acids. As DNA, the CDR3 is TGCGCCAGCAGCCAACCGGGGGCAGATACGCAGTATTTT. The encoded protein is CASSQPGADTQYF.

The chain carries TRBV7-2 and TRBJ2-6, with a tentative D call TRBD2 (6 bases). This CDR3 has 17 residues. The germline V gene encodes CDR1 SGHTA and CDR2 FQGNSA. Trimming removed 5 bases at V and 0 bases at J, with 14 bases between. The CDR3 DNA is TGTGCCAGCAGCCAAGGAGGGTTGAGCTCTGGGGCCAACGTCCTGACTTTC. Translating it yields CASSQGGLSSGANVLTF.

The chain joins TRBV6-6 to TRBJ1-1; D might be TRBD1 (5 bases). In germline, CDR1 is MNHNY, CDR2 SVGAGI (reference sequence). Trimming cost V 6 bases and J 0 bases, with 8 bases left between them. This CDR3 has 13 residues. The CDR3 DNA reads as TGTGCCAGCAGCAGGGTGATGAACACTGAAGCTTTCTTT. Translating gives CASSRVMNTEAFF.

This clone turned up a few times. The chain links TRBV7-2 to TRBJ1-2; 11 nucleotides agree with TRBD1. V lost 5 bases, J lost 2 bases, and 13 bases stayed unmatched. The CDR3 covers 18 residues. Germline CDR1 and CDR2: SGHTA and FQGNSA. CDR3 DNA sequence: TGTGCCAGCAGCGCTAATTTAGGACAGGGGGCATCCAACTATGGCTACACCTTC. This sequence encodes CASSANLGQGASNYGYTF. Full variable domain (remainder filled in from reference TRBV7-2 and TRBJ1-2): GAGVSQSPSNKVTEKGKDVELRCDPISGHTALYWYRQSLGQGLEFLIYFQGNSAPDKSGLPSDRFSAERTGGSVSTLTIQRTQQEDSAVYLCASSANLGQGASNYGYTFGSGTRLTVV.

The genes are TRBV20-1 and TRBJ2-1, with D maybe TRBD1 (5 bases). CDR3 length: 11 amino acids. V lost 6 bases, J lost 5 bases, and 8 bases lay in between. In germline, CDR1 is DFQATT, CDR2 SNEGSKA (reference sequence). The CDR3, as DNA: TGCAGTGCAGGACACCACAATGAGCAGTTCTTC. It yields the protein CSAGHHNEQFF.

A few counts support this clone. CDR3 nucleotides: TGTGCCAGCAGACAGGACATCGCCTACGAGCAGTACTTC. Translation: CASRQDIAYEQYF. The chain links TRBV6-5 to TRBJ2-7; the D gene is possibly TRBD1 (5 bases). This CDR3 comprises 13 residues. V was clipped by 6 bases and J by 2 bases, with 11 bases between them. The germline V gene encodes CDR1 MNHEY and CDR2 SVGAGI.

The genes are TRBV28 and TRBJ1-5; 8 bases fit TRBD1. Germline CDR1 and CDR2: MDHEN and SYDVKM. The CDR3 is made up of 13 amino acids. V lost 11 bases, J lost 4 bases, and 7 bases stayed unmatched. This CDR3 reads CAAGGSPNQPQHF. DNA for the CDR3: TGTGCCGCAGGGGGCAGTCCAAATCAGCCCCAGCATTTT.

The V call is TRBV18, the J call TRBJ2-1; maybe TRBD1 (7 bases). CDR1 is KGHSH, CDR2 LQKENI, per germline. This CDR3 has 16 residues. Trimming shortened V by 6 bases and J by 4 bases, and 19 bases separated the two germline ends. The CDR3, as DNA: TGTGCCAGCTCGCCCGGGACAGCGGGTGCTTACAATGAGCAGTTCTTC. As protein: CASSPGTAGAYNEQFF.

This rearrangement joins TRBV27 to TRBJ1-5; D might be TRBD1 (6 bases). Trimming took off 5 bases at V and 5 bases at J, with 13 bases between the two ends. This CDR3 has 14 residues. Germline values: CDR1 MNHEY, CDR2 SMNVEV (reference sequence). CDR3 coding DNA: TGTGCCAGCAGTAAACAGGGCTTAGATCAGCCCCAGCATTTT. Residues: CASSKQGLDQPQHF.

This clone was seen a few times. The chain carries TRBV4-3 and TRBJ2-5, with TRBD2 identical over 10 bases. The V gene end was trimmed by 4 bases and the J gene end by 7 bases; junction bases not matched to a gene: 15. The CDR3 is 17 residues long. Germline CDR1 reads LGHNA; CDR2 reads YSLEER. CDR3 sequence (DNA): TGCGCCAGCAGCCGGGGGGCTAGCGGGGGAACCTTGGGGACCCAGTACTTC. Amino acids: CASSRGASGGTLGTQYF.

This clone was detected ten times or more. The chain has TRBV4-3 and TRBJ2-7, with D hard to call. The CDR3 consists of 13 residues. V dropped 0 bases and J dropped 6 bases, with 9 bases sitting between them. Germline values: CDR1 LGHNA, CDR2 YSLEER. The CDR3 sequence: CASSQDPKLEQYF. CDR3 in DNA: TGCGCCAGCAGCCAAGATCCAAAACTCGAGCAGTACTTC.

The chain links TRBV15 to TRBJ2-5; D is unresolved. V was shortened by 3 bases and J by 3 bases, with 5 bases between the two germline ends. The CDR3 consists of 12 residues. CDR1 and CDR2 from the germline V gene are LNHNV and YYDKDF (reference sequence). DNA of the CDR3: TGTGCCACCAGCAGCTCTAAAGAGACCCAGTACTTC. It encodes CATSSSKETQYF.

V is TRBV4-2 and J is TRBJ2-7, with D possibly matching TRBD1 (6 bases). CDR3 length: 18 residues. Trimming removed 1 base at V and 0 bases at J, with 19 bases between. Per the germline V gene, CDR1 is LGHNA and CDR2 is YNFKEQ. In nucleotides, the CDR3 is TGTGCCAGCAGCCAAGCCCATTTCCCGACAGGCCTCTCCTACGAGCAGTACTTC. Protein: CASSQAHFPTGLSYEQYF.

The rearrangement joins TRBV20-1 to TRBJ2-7; 7 bases fit TRBD1. The CDR3 loop spans 11 amino acids. Germline loops: CDR1 DFQATT, CDR2 SNEGSKA (reference sequence). Trimming removed 5 bases from V and 5 bases from J; junction bases left unmatched: 3. CDR3 region: CSAPGGDEQYF. The CDR3 region has the DNA TGCAGTGCTCCAGGGGGAGACGAGCAGTACTTC.

This chain joins TRBV7-9 and TRBJ1-2; D might be TRBD1 (6 bases). Germline V lookup: CDR1 SEHNR, CDR2 FQNEAQ (reference sequence). This CDR3 has 16 amino acids. The V end lost 2 bases, the J end lost 2 bases, and 15 bases lay between the germline ends. The CDR3 DNA reads as TGTGCCAGCAGCTTATTGGGGGAGGGGGAGAACTATGGCTACACCTTC. Translated, it gives CASSLLGEGENYGYTF.

This clone turned up a few times. The rearrangement uses TRBV15 and TRBJ1-5; D is perhaps TRBD1 (5 bases). V lost 3 bases to trimming and J lost 5 bases, with 11 bases between them. The CDR3 totals 14 residues. CDR1 and CDR2 from the germline V gene are LNHNV and YYDKDF (reference sequence). CDR3 sequence: CATSRDKYYQPQHF. CDR3 DNA sequence: TGTGCCACCAGCAGGGACAAGTATTATCAGCCCCAGCATTTT.

This clone was detected only a few times. CDR3 loop: CASSLTQVSSYEQYF. The CDR3 coding sequence is TGCGCCAGCAGCTTGACACAGGTCAGCTCCTACGAGCAGTACTTC. The rearrangement joins TRBV5-1 to TRBJ2-5; perhaps TRBD1 as D (5 bases). With the DNA end fitting TRBJ2-7 better, the J assignment may be wrong. This CDR3 region has 15 residues. Per germline, CDR1 SGHRS and CDR2 YFSETQ.

This clone was counted a few times. V usage is TRBV28 and J usage is TRBJ2-3; 11 bases fit TRBD2. Germline CDR1 is MDHEN and CDR2 is SYDVKM. This CDR3 has 16 residues. V lost 2 bases to trimming and J lost 5 bases; unmatched junction nucleotides: 6. The CDR3 region is CASSLLAGGQLDTQYF. CDR3 DNA sequence: TGTGCCAGCAGTTTACTAGCGGGGGGACAATTAGATACGCAGTATTTT.

The chain is built from TRBV6-5 and TRBJ2-7; TRBD1 is a possible D gene (5 bases). The CDR3 spans 15 residues. V was pared by 0 bases and J by 2 bases, with 11 bases between. Germline CDR1 and CDR2: MNHEY and SVGAGI. The DNA of the CDR3 is TGTGCCAGCAGTTACTCGTTTCAGGGAACCTACGAGCAGTACTTC. This gives the protein CASSYSFQGTYEQYF.

In its sample, this clone was seen a few times. This chain connects TRBV11-2 to TRBJ2-2, with 11 bases identical to TRBD2. The junction had 10 bases not matched to a gene; V was cut back by 0 bases and J by 4 bases. Germline lookup yields CDR1 SGHAT and CDR2 FQNNGV. This CDR3 region has 19 residues. In DNA, the CDR3 is TGTGCCAGCAGCTTAGACCCCCTTAGCGGGGGGGCAGGCACCGGGGAGCTGTTTTTT. Translation gives CASSLDPLSGGAGTGELFF.

In this sample, this clone turned up a few times. This chain uses TRBV19 with TRBJ2-7, with TRBD1 matching 7 bases. Unmatched junction bases numbered 6, after V lost 4 bases and J lost 3 bases. The CDR3 sequence is 14 residues long. Germline V gene sequence: CDR1 LNHDA, CDR2 SQIVND (reference sequence). CDR3 sequence reads: CASSTDRAHYEQYF. The CDR3 bases are TGTGCCAGTAGTACCGACAGGGCCCACTACGAGCAGTACTTC.